This T cell receptor (beta chain) was sequenced during a study of OX40 agonist ivuxolimab in advanced cancers. Assay used: immunoSEQ multiplex PCR; TCRdb lists only in-frame clones, some missing. The sample has approximately 57,000 clones, over 75% seen once. V shed 6 bases and J shed 2 bases, with 18 bases lying between them. This CDR3 is built from 16 residues. Germline V gene sequence: CDR1 MGHRA, CDR2 YSYEKL. J is TRBJ2-3 and V is TRBV4-1; D is possibly TRBD2 (6 bases). The sequencing here drew on CD4+ or CD8+ T cells sorted from blood, taken in a trial of the OX40 agonist ivuxolimab. The TCR comes from an adult with an advanced solid tumor such as melanoma, head and neck, liver or kidney cancer. This CDR3 reads CASRQMGGSITDTQYF. In DNA, the CDR3 is TGCGCCAGCAGACAGATGGGGGGATCCATCACAGATACGCAGTATTTT.